These T cell receptor beta chains were read from a single sample in a study of blood T cell repertoires in COVID-19. Produced via immunoSEQ multiplex PCR; TCRdb's table is partial and in-frame only. The sample lists some 320,000 clones; approximately 87% were seen once. The sequenced sample was PBMCs or T cells enriched from blood (not recorded which). Receptors originate from a woman aged 25 to 45 who had recovered from COVID-19. CDR3s include the opening cysteine and the closing phenylalanine or tryptophan. D genes are given only for firm matches. Size is stated for part of the rows, as once, few or many counts, or as a class when the clone is expanded.

J,D,V,size,CDR3,DNA
TRBJ2-5,.,TRBV2,.,CASRGDSQETQYF,TGTGCCAGCAGGGGCGACAGCCAAGAGACCCAGTACTTC
TRBJ1-1,.,TRBV5-1,.,CASSSPTRGRDTEAFF,TGCGCCAGCAGCTCCCCTACCAGGGGAAGGGACACTGAAGCTTTCTTT
TRBJ2-2,TRBD1,TRBV27,.,CASSLGQVSTGELFF,TGTGCCAGCAGTTTAGGACAGGTCAGCACCGGGGAGCTGTTTTTT
TRBJ1-5,TRBD1,TRBV7-2,few,CASSSRAQGQPQHF,TGTGCCAGCAGCTCCAGGGCACAGGGGCAGCCCCAGCATTTT
TRBJ1-2,TRBD1,TRBV5-4,.,CASLNGLQGNHGGYTF,TGTGCCAGCCTCAATGGATTACAGGGGAATCATGGAGGCTACACCTTC
TRBJ2-7,TRBD1,TRBV18,once,CASSPGQGASYEQYF,TGTGCCAGCTCACCCGGACAGGGCGCCTCCTACGAGCAGTACTTC
TRBJ2-4,TRBD1,TRBV6-5,.,CASSPTGLYQNIQYF,TGTGCCAGCAGCCCGACAGGGCTATACCAAAACATTCAGTACTTC
TRBJ1-2,.,TRBV24-1,once,CATSQGLGGGYTF,TGTGCCACCAGCCAGGGTTTGGGCGGCGGCTACACCTTC
TRBJ1-2,.,TRBV7-9,.,CASSLAKGITPSNYGYTF,TGTGCCAGCAGCTTAGCCAAGGGGATTACCCCATCTAACTATGGCTACACCTTC
TRBJ1-1,.,TRBV3-1/TRBV3-2,.,CASSQDVTEAFF,TGTGCCAGCAGCCAAGACGTCACTGAAGCTTTCTTT
TRBJ1-1,.,TRBV30,.,CAWSVGHPNTEAFF,TGTGCCTGGAGTGTAGGACACCCGAACACTGAAGCTTTCTTT
TRBJ2-5,.,TRBV5-4,.,CASSLAGYETQYF,TGTGCCAGCAGCTTGGCAGGGTACGAGACCCAGTACTTC
TRBJ1-1,.,TRBV19,.,CASSTRGARDTEAFF,TGTGCCAGTAGTACCCGCGGTGCCAGAGACACTGAAGCTTTCTTT
TRBJ1-4,.,TRBV7-8,.,CASSLALAATNEKLFF,TGTGCCAGCAGCTTAGCGTTAGCAGCAACTAATGAAAAACTGTTTTTT
TRBJ1-4,TRBD1,TRBV4-1,once,CASRGQGETNEKLFF,TGCGCCAGCAGAGGACAGGGGGAAACTAATGAAAAACTGTTTTTT
TRBJ2-1,TRBD2,TRBV6-4,many,CASSNTASGSNEQFF,TGTGCCAGCAGTAACACGGCTAGCGGGTCCAATGAGCAGTTCTTC